These 27 T cell receptor beta chains were sequenced from one sample in a study of shared clonotypes between healthy human individuals (dated by TCRdb to 2018 to 2021). Preparation of the library involved the immunoSEQ multiplex PCR assay. The immuneACCESS repertoire file appears here via TCRdb, limited to in-frame rearrangements. These files lack a portion of the clones; in checked studies, under half of the deficit traces to unresolved V genes, and the cause of the others is not known. This sample is represented by more than 2 million clones; 95% of them were singletons. The top ten clonotypes cover approximately 0.13% of the sample. The sequencing input was naive CD4+ T cells sorted from blood. The sample's cell subset or site label, in plain terms: CD45RA+ positively selected. These receptors originate from a man younger than 35 in good health.

This chain uses TRBV25-1 with TRBJ2-3, with D perhaps given as TRBD1 or TRBD2 (5 bases each). The CDR3 spans 17 residues. Germline assignment: CDR1 MGHDK and CDR2 SYGVNS. V was clipped by 3 bases and J by 5 bases, with 21 bases between them. CDR3 residues: CASSDFPGTPAGDTQYF. CDR3 bases: TGTGCCAGCAGTGACTTTCCCGGGACCCCGGCTGGAGATACGCAGTATTTT. The whole variable domain, remainder taken from reference TRBV25-1 and TRBJ2-3, is EADIYQTPRYLVIGTGKKITLECSQTMGHDKMYWYQQDPGMELHLIHYSYGVNSTEKGDLSSESTVSRIRTEHFPLTLESARPSHTSQYLCASSDFPGTPAGDTQYFGPGTRLTVL.

The V call is TRBV11-3, the J call TRBJ2-2, with D possibly being TRBD1 or TRBD2 (5 bases each). In germline, CDR1 is SGHNT, CDR2 YENEEA. This CDR3 spans 17 amino acids. With 0 bases removed from V and 6 bases from J, the gap between germline ends came to 17 bases. In DNA form, the CDR3 reads TGTGCCAGCAGCTTAGATCATGAGGGTATGGGGCCCGGGGAGCTGTTTTTT. This translates into CASSLDHEGMGPGELFF.

The chain joins TRBV9 to TRBJ1-2; D not resolved. The V and J ends lost 4 bases and 4 bases respectively, with 14 bases between them. Germline lookup yields CDR1 SGDLS and CDR2 YYNGEE. The CDR3 length is 14 residues. CDR3 sequence: CASSPLGRPYGYTF. As DNA, the CDR3 is TGTGCCAGCAGCCCCCTGGGAAGGCCCTATGGCTACACCTTC.

J is TRBJ2-4 and V is TRBV28; perhaps TRBD1 as D (5 bases). CDR3 length: 15 residues. Per the germline V gene, CDR1 is MDHEN and CDR2 is SYDVKM. The V end lost 4 bases, the J end lost 2 bases, and 12 bases lay between the germline ends. The CDR3 spells CASSYTGGSKNIQYF. CDR3 coding DNA: TGTGCCAGCAGTTATACAGGCGGTTCCAAAAACATTCAGTACTTC.

V usage is TRBV10-1 and J usage is TRBJ2-7; D call uncertain. Germline CDR1 and CDR2: WNHNN and SYGVQD (reference sequence). CDR3 length: 10 residues. The V and J ends lost 10 bases and 10 bases respectively, with 14 bases between them. The CDR3 sequence is CANKNLEQYF. The CDR3 DNA is TGCGCCAACAAGAACCTGGAACAGTACTTC.

The rearrangement links TRBV9 to TRBJ1-3, with 8 bases aligning to TRBD1. Germline values: CDR1 SGDLS, CDR2 YYNGEE. The CDR3 extends over 16 amino acids. V gave up 4 bases and J gave up 0 bases; unmatched junction bases: 6. The DNA of the CDR3 is TGTGCCAGCAGCATCGGGACAGGAGACTCTGGAAACACCATATATTTT. Its translation: CASSIGTGDSGNTIYF.

As DNA, the CDR3 is TGTGCCAGCAGTGAAGCGCTCGGTGGAAACACCATATATTTT. Its protein is CASSEALGGNTIYF. The chain has TRBV6-1 and TRBJ1-3; D gene ambiguous. The ends were cut back, 0 bases at V and 3 bases at J, with 6 bases in the middle. Germline V lookup: CDR1 MNHNS, CDR2 SASEGT. This CDR3 contains 14 residues.

This rearrangement joins TRBV7-8 to TRBJ2-7, with no clear D. The CDR3 totals 12 residues. Between the trimmed V and J ends, which lost 2 bases and 2 bases, there was a span of 4 bases. From germline, CDR1 is SGHVS and CDR2 FQNEAQ. Written as DNA, the CDR3 is TGTGCCAGCAGCTTAATAGCCTACGAGCAGTACTTC. This encodes CASSLIAYEQYF. The full variable domain, completed using reference TRBV7-8 and TRBJ2-7, is GAGVSQSPRYKVAKRGQDVALRCDPISGHVSLFWYQQALGQGPEFLTYFQNEAQLDKSGLPSDRFFAERPEGSVSTLKIQRTQQEDSAVYLCASSLIAYEQYFGPGTRLTVT.

This clone was recorded once. V and J are TRBV25-1 and TRBJ1-4; D unclear. V shed 2 bases and J shed 8 bases, with 15 bases lying between them. The CDR3 totals 15 residues. Germline CDR1 reads MGHDK; CDR2 reads SYGVNS. The CDR3 DNA reads as TGTGCCAGCAGTGAACGCAGGACGCGACGGGAAAAACTGTTTTTT. The encoded protein is CASSERRTRREKLFF. Drawing the rest from reference TRBV25-1 and TRBJ1-4, the complete variable domain is EADIYQTPRYLVIGTGKKITLECSQTMGHDKMYWYQQDPGMELHLIHYSYGVNSTEKGDLSSESTVSRIRTEHFPLTLESARPSHTSQYLCASSERRTRREKLFFGSGTQLSVL.

V is TRBV5-1 and J is TRBJ1-1, with D maybe TRBD1 (5 bases). V lost 7 bases to trimming and J lost 1 base, with 14 bases between them. The CDR3 extends over 14 amino acids. CDR1 is SGHRS and CDR2 is YFSETQ in the germline V gene. This CDR3 is CASQAGPTNTEAFF. In nucleotides, the CDR3 is TGCGCCAGCCAAGCGGGACCGACGAACACTGAAGCTTTCTTT. The variable domain in full, completed from reference TRBV5-1 and TRBJ1-1, reads KAGVTQTPRYLIKTRGQQVTLSCSPISGHRSVSWYQQTPGQGLQFLFEYFSETQRNKGNFPGRFSGRQFSNSRSEMNVSTLELGDSALYLCASQAGPTNTEAFFGQGTRLTVV.

The chain carries TRBV10-1 and TRBJ2-3; TRBD2 aligns across 11 bases. The CDR3 contains 16 residues. V shed 3 bases and J 3 bases; nucleotides not matched to a gene: 5. In germline, CDR1 is WNHNN, CDR2 SYGVQD (reference sequence). CDR3: CASSDPTSGGTDTQYF. The CDR3 DNA reads as TGCGCCAGCAGTGACCCCACTAGCGGGGGTACAGATACGCAGTATTTT.

The V call is TRBV2, the J call TRBJ2-7; D unresolved. CDR3 length: 12 residues. Germline CDR1 is SNHLY and CDR2 is FYNNEI. V was shortened by 6 bases and J by 3 bases, with 9 bases between the two germline ends. The CDR3 DNA reads TGTGCCAGCAGGACTGGTTTCTACGAGCAGTACTTC. Translated: CASRTGFYEQYF.

This chain joins TRBV6-5 and TRBJ2-7, with 11 bases that match TRBD1. This CDR3 region has 15 residues. The ends lost 0 bases at V and 3 bases at J; junction bases unmatched: 1. Per the germline V gene, CDR1 is MNHEY and CDR2 is SVGAGI. The CDR3 DNA sequence: TGTGCCAGCAGTTACTCGGACAGGGGGCTCTACGAGCAGTACTTC. Translated: CASSYSDRGLYEQYF.

The J gene is TRBJ2-1, the V gene TRBV11-2; D might be TRBD2 (6 bases). CDR3 length equals 15 residues. Deletions cut 3 bases from V and 3 bases from J, with 12 bases between. Germline loops: CDR1 SGHAT, CDR2 FQNNGV. The CDR3 bases are TGTGCCAGCAGCTTCGGCGGGGCCAACTACAATGAGCAGTTCTTC. Residues: CASSFGGANYNEQFF.

Only one count was recorded for this clone. V and J are TRBV27 and TRBJ2-7; D call uncertain. The CDR3 runs 13 residues. Per germline, CDR1 MNHEY and CDR2 SMNVEV (reference sequence). Trimming took 5 bases from V and 12 from J, leaving 20 bases between them. The CDR3 DNA follows: TGTGCCAGCAGTCCGGACCTAGTGTTGGTGCCGTACTTC. The encoded protein is CASSPDLVLVPYF.

This sequence joins TRBV6-6 and TRBJ2-7; D gene ambiguous. V was pared by 4 bases and J by 4 bases, with 17 bases between. The CDR3 spans 15 residues. From germline, CDR1 is MNHNY and CDR2 SVGAGI (reference sequence). CDR3 in DNA: TGTGCCAGCAGTTCGGCGAGTCCGCGGATGTACGAGCAGTACTTC. Protein sequence: CASSSASPRMYEQYF.

V is TRBV5-5 and J is TRBJ2-3; no reliable D call. The CDR3 contains 11 residues. Germline CDR1 reads SGHKS; CDR2 reads YYEKEE (reference sequence). With 5 bases removed from V and 5 bases from J, the gap between germline ends came to 6 bases. The CDR3: CASRRRDTQYF. CDR3 nucleotides: TGTGCCAGCAGGCGACGAGATACGCAGTATTTT.

This chain links TRBV29-1 with TRBJ2-1; 9 nucleotides line up with TRBD2. The CDR3 runs to 13 residues. Germline V gives CDR1 SQVTM, CDR2 ANQGSEA. J was trimmed by 12 bases and V by 4 bases; bases with no gene match: 10. In DNA, the CDR3 is TGCAGCGTTGGCGGGGGGGCGGCGGTCTCGCAGTTCTTC. Encoded protein: CSVGGGAAVSQFF.

The chain is built from TRBV19 and TRBJ1-2; D uncertain. There are 14 residues in the CDR3. Germline V CDR1 and CDR2: LNHDA, SQIVND (reference sequence). The V end lost 7 bases, the J end lost 0 bases, and 12 bases lay between the germline ends. CDR3: CASTQIQTNYGYTF. CDR3 DNA: TGTGCCAGTACTCAGATACAAACTAACTATGGCTACACCTTC.

The rearrangement uses TRBV19 and TRBJ2-7; 8 nucleotides agree with TRBD1. The CDR3 has 15 residues. Germline assignment: CDR1 LNHDA and CDR2 SQIVND (reference sequence). V shed 10 bases, J shed 3 bases, and the junction held 14 bases outside the gene matches. The CDR3 nucleotides are TGTGCCACCTCGGGACAGGCTCAGGCTTTCTACGAGCAGTACTTC. It specifies CATSGQAQAFYEQYF.

This chain joins TRBV11-1 and TRBJ1-1; TRBD1 matches at 8 bases. After removal of 3 bases from V and 3 bases from J, the junction contained 3 bases not matched to a gene. CDR1 and CDR2 from the germline V gene are SGHAT and FQDESV (reference sequence). This CDR3 has 14 amino acids. The CDR3 sequence: CASSLARGHTEAFF. The CDR3 DNA reads as TGTGCCAGCAGCTTGGCCAGGGGGCACACTGAAGCTTTCTTT.

The chain carries TRBV6-5 and TRBJ1-3; D is undetermined. Looked up from germline, CDR1 is MNHEY and CDR2 is SVGAGI. The CDR3 has 13 residues. Between the trimmed V and J ends, which lost 7 bases and 3 bases, there was a span of 10 bases. CDR3 DNA sequence: TGTGCCAGCACAACTGGTTTTGGAAACACCATATATTTT. This encodes CASTTGFGNTIYF.

The chain combines TRBV28 with TRBJ2-7, with 8 bases aligning to TRBD1. The CDR3 sequence is 14 residues long. CDR1 and CDR2 (germline): MDHEN, SYDVKM. V gave up 4 bases and J gave up 5 bases; unmatched junction bases: 7. The CDR3 protein is CASSWLDRANEQYF. In DNA, the CDR3 is TGTGCCAGCAGTTGGCTGGACAGGGCTAACGAGCAGTACTTC.

This chain links TRBV5-1 with TRBJ2-3; D uncertain. The germline gives CDR1 SGHRS, CDR2 YFSETQ. The ends were cut back, 4 bases at V and 2 bases at J, with 17 bases in the middle. This CDR3 has 16 residues. The CDR3 sequence is CASSLTDLGYTDTQYF. The CDR3 DNA reads TGCGCCAGCAGCCTAACGGACCTGGGTTACACAGATACGCAGTATTTT. The whole variable domain, remainder taken from reference TRBV5-1 and TRBJ2-3, is KAGVTQTPRYLIKTRGQQVTLSCSPISGHRSVSWYQQTPGQGLQFLFEYFSETQRNKGNFPGRFSGRQFSNSRSEMNVSTLELGDSALYLCASSLTDLGYTDTQYFGPGTRLTVL.

The rearrangement links TRBV10-2 to TRBJ2-5; possibly TRBD1 or TRBD2 for D (5 bases each). Germline values: CDR1 WSHSY, CDR2 SAAADI. Trimming took 2 bases from V and 1 from J, leaving 8 bases between them. This CDR3 spans 14 amino acids. The CDR3 sequence: CASSELGAQETQYF. The CDR3 coding sequence is TGCGCCAGCAGTGAGCTCGGGGCCCAAGAGACCCAGTACTTC.

This sequence joins TRBV6-5 and TRBJ2-2, with 7 bases identical to TRBD2. V dropped 9 bases and J dropped 4; count of bases not matched to a gene: 8. Per germline, CDR1 MNHEY and CDR2 SVGAGI. The CDR3 runs 14 residues. The CDR3 sequence: CASLVGGSTGELFF. The DNA for the CDR3 is TGTGCCAGTTTAGTGGGGGGGTCCACCGGGGAGCTGTTTTTT.

V and J are TRBV18 and TRBJ1-4; D is unclear. The CDR3 loop spans 12 amino acids. V was pared by 4 bases and J by 7 bases, with 7 bases between. The germline V gene encodes CDR1 KGHSH and CDR2 LQKENI. The CDR3 DNA sequence: TGTGCCAGCTCACGGGAACGTGAAAAACTGTTTTTT. It specifies CASSREREKLFF. The whole variable domain, filled in from reference TRBV18 and TRBJ1-4, reads NAGVMQNPRHLVRRRGQEARLRCSPMKGHSHVYWYRQLPEEGLKFMVYLQKENIIDESGMPKERFSAEFPKEGPSILRIQQVVRGDSAAYFCASSREREKLFFGSGTQLSVL.